This T cell receptor (beta chain) was sequenced for a study of cytomegalovirus exposure and HLA in healthy donors. Study details: The roughly 110 validation repertoires used the same platform as the approximately 670 first-cohort repertoires, a later analysis reported. General study findings and limits: CMV antigen specificity was confirmed in vitro for a few CMV-associated chains. Using the classifier, cytomegalovirus status was reportedly diagnosed with high specificity and sensitivity. First-cohort TCR clusters were later found to tend to co-occur in the 120 or so validation repertoires.

In the case of this clone: What it recognizes is unknown.

The V gene lost 1 base and the J gene lost 4 bases, with 13 bases spanning the gap. CDR1 and CDR2 (germline): LGHNT, FRNRAP. The CDR3 contains 15 residues. The repertoire was sequenced with immunoSEQ multiplex PCR; TCRdb's copy has only in-frame clones and lacks some. The sample consists of roughly 240,000 clones, just under 90% of them appearing once. The sequencing sample was made of PBMCs. This receptor was taken from a man between 18 and 35 years old in good health and CMV-seronegative. The chain joins TRBV12-5 to TRBJ2-5; D possibly corresponds to TRBD2 (5 bases). The CDR3 sequence is CASGLGGVSRETQYF. The CDR3, as DNA: TGTGCTAGTGGTTTGGGGGGAGTAAGTAGAGAGACCCAGTACTTC.